This passage covers 20 T cell receptor beta chains from one sample sequenced in a study of blood T cell repertoires in COVID-19. Assay: immunoSEQ multiplex PCR; the TCRdb copy retains only in-frame clones and omits some. The data show about 42,000 clones, with approximately 80% seen just once and 4.5% to 6% held by the top ten. The specimen was peripheral blood. The receptors derive from a man aged 50-59 years with active COVID-19.

This chain links TRBV5-1 with TRBJ2-6; D might be TRBD1 (5 bases). Trimming stripped 1 base from V and 1 base from J, with 9 bases between. This CDR3 contains 16 residues. Germline V gene data show CDR1 as SGHRS and CDR2 as YFSETQ. The CDR3 here is CASSLPGPSGANVLTF. Written as DNA, the CDR3 is TGCGCCAGCAGCTTGCCAGGGCCATCTGGGGCCAACGTCCTGACTTTC.

This chain joins TRBV2 and TRBJ2-1; 10 positions match TRBD2. Germline values: CDR1 SNHLY, CDR2 FYNNEI. This CDR3 has 14 amino acids. V shed 6 bases, J shed 4 bases, and the junction held 3 bases outside the gene matches. CDR3 DNA: TGTGCCAGCAGGAGTAGCGGGGGGTACAATGAGCAGTTCTTC. Translation gives CASRSSGGYNEQFF. The complete variable domain, with remaining parts taken from reference TRBV2 and TRBJ2-1, reads EPEVTQTPSHQVTQMGQEVILRCVPISNHLYFYWYRQILGQKVEFLVSFYNNEISEKSEIFDDQFSVERPDGSNFTLKIRSTKLEDSAMYFCASRSSGGYNEQFFGPGTRLTVL.

The rearrangement uses TRBV4-2 and TRBJ2-5; TRBD1 matches 7 bases. V was clipped by 1 base and J by 7 bases; unmatched bases: 12. CDR1 and CDR2 (germline): LGHNA, YNFKEQ. This CDR3 spans 16 amino acids. CDR3 residues: CASSQGWEGQEGTQYF. The CDR3, as DNA: TGTGCCAGCAGCCAAGGTTGGGAAGGACAGGAAGGGACCCAGTACTTC.

This clone has just one count. The V and J genes are TRBV2 and TRBJ1-1; TRBD1 might be the D (6 bases). The CDR3 has 12 residues. The germline V and J ends were trimmed by 10 bases and 11 bases, with 20 bases remaining between them. Germline CDR1 SNHLY, CDR2 FYNNEI. The CDR3 loop reads CATGPAQGFAFF. The CDR3 DNA is TGTGCCACAGGACCCGCGCAGGGGTTTGCTTTCTTT.

V usage is TRBV7-9 and J usage is TRBJ2-5; no clear D. The V gene's germline CDR1 is SEHNR and CDR2 FQNEAQ (reference sequence). The CDR3 extends over 11 amino acids. V lost 5 bases and J lost 5, with 6 bases in between. Written as DNA, the CDR3 is TGTGCCAGCAGCCGAGCGGAGACCCAGTACTTC. Its translation is CASSRAETQYF.

The V gene is TRBV10-3, the J gene TRBJ2-3; tentatively, D is TRBD1 (6 bases). Looked up from germline, CDR1 is ENHRY and CDR2 is SYGVKD. Deletions cut 6 bases from V and 0 bases from J, with 10 bases between. The CDR3 length is 14 residues. This CDR3 reads CAISDRKSTDTQYF. Written as DNA, the CDR3 is TGTGCCATCAGCGACAGGAAGAGCACAGATACGCAGTATTTT.

On this clone itself: This sample includes further DNA sequences coding for the same CDR3. This rearrangement joins TRBV5-8 to TRBJ1-2; TRBD1 is a possible D gene (5 bases). The germline gives CDR1 SGHTS, CDR2 YDEGEE. The CDR3 is made up of 14 amino acids. V was cut by 0 bases and J by 8 bases, with 14 bases left in between. The CDR3 DNA follows: TGTGCCAGCAGCTTGGACAGGCGCCTGGCGGGCTACACCTTC. This encodes CASSLDRRLAGYTF. Using reference TRBV5-8 and TRBJ1-2 for the parts outside the CDR3, the full variable domain is EAGVTQSPTHLIKTRGQQATLRCSPISGHTSVYWYQQALGLGLQFLLWYDEGEERNRGNFPPRFSGRQFPNYSSELNVNALELEDSALYLCASSLDRRLAGYTFGSGTRLTVV.

The chain carries TRBV14 and TRBJ2-7; TRBD1 might be the D (6 bases). CDR3 length equals 13 residues. The V and J ends lost 0 bases and 6 bases respectively, with 9 bases between them. Germline V lookup: CDR1 SGHDN, CDR2 FVKESK. CDR3 in DNA: TGTGCCAGCAGCCAAGAACAGGGTCCCGAGCAGTACTTC. This gives the protein CASSQEQGPEQYF.

The J gene is TRBJ1-4, the V gene TRBV5-1; D might be TRBD1 (5 bases). Germline CDR1 reads SGHRS; CDR2 reads YFSETQ. The length of the CDR3 is 14 residues. V lost 2 bases and J 6 bases, leaving 11 bases between the germline ends. The CDR3 protein is CASSLGAPDEKLFF. CDR3 DNA sequence: TGCGCCAGCAGCTTAGGGGCCCCGGATGAAAAACTGTTTTTT.

A word on this clone: A read error may produce the germline difference seen at one junction end. The chain uses TRBV5-6 and TRBJ2-5; 8 bases map to TRBD2. Germline loops: CDR1 SGHDT, CDR2 YYEEEE. The CDR3 length is 14 residues. CDR3 nucleotides: TGTGCCAGCAGCTTTCTGGCGGGAGGCCCCAACCCTAACTTC. It codes for CASSFLAGGPNPNF.

The V call is TRBV28, the J call TRBJ1-2; D perhaps matches TRBD1 (6 bases). V was cut by 5 bases and J by 3 bases, with 7 bases left in between. Per germline, CDR1 MDHEN and CDR2 SYDVKM. CDR3 size: 12 residues. CDR3 DNA: TGTGCCAGCAGTCCAGGGGACTATGGCTACACCTTC. It encodes CASSPGDYGYTF.

The J gene is TRBJ2-7, the V gene TRBV25-1; 9 bases agree with TRBD1. J was trimmed by 2 bases and V by 6 bases; bases with no gene match: 5. The CDR3 has 14 residues. The V gene's germline CDR1 is MGHDK and CDR2 SYGVNS. CDR3 sequence reads: CASRGTGRTYEQYF. CDR3 sequence (DNA): TGTGCCAGCAGAGGGACAGGGAGGACCTACGAGCAGTACTTC.

The rearrangement links TRBV6-2 or TRBV6-3 to TRBJ2-7, with 9 bases identical to TRBD1. This CDR3 spans 16 amino acids. Per the germline V gene, CDR1 is MNHEY and CDR2 is SVGEGT. Unmatched junction bases numbered 14, after V lost 5 bases and J lost 6 bases. CDR3: CASSRGGGTGFPEQYF. The CDR3 nucleotides are TGTGCCAGCAGTCGCGGGGGCGGGACAGGGTTCCCCGAGCAGTACTTC.

V is TRBV18 and J is TRBJ2-1, with 10 bases matching TRBD2. CDR1 and CDR2 from the germline V gene are KGHSH and LQKENI. J lost 8 bases, V lost 1 base, and 8 bases had no gene match. The CDR3 spans 16 residues. In DNA form, the CDR3 reads TGTGCCAGCTCACCACGGGTAGCGGGAGGACTAGATGAGCAGTTCTTC. Encoded protein: CASSPRVAGGLDEQFF. The full variable domain, its missing parts supplied by reference TRBV18 and TRBJ2-1, is NAGVMQNPRHLVRRRGQEARLRCSPMKGHSHVYWYRQLPEEGLKFMVYLQKENIIDESGMPKERFSAEFPKEGPSILRIQQVVRGDSAAYFCASSPRVAGGLDEQFFGPGTRLTVL.

The rearrangement links TRBV5-4 to TRBJ2-7, with 10 bases matching TRBD2. J was trimmed by 2 bases and V by 4 bases; bases with no gene match: 12. The germline CDR1 and CDR2 sequences are SGHNT and YYREEE (reference sequence). CDR3 length: 17 amino acids. CDR3 loop: CASSRAMESGRAYEQYF. The CDR3 bases are TGTGCCAGCAGCCGAGCAATGGAGAGCGGGAGGGCCTACGAGCAGTACTTC.

The genes are TRBV7-9 and TRBJ2-7; D gene unclear. The CDR3 runs 14 residues. Trimming left V 2 bases short and J 2 bases short, with 10 bases between. Germline CDR1 is SEHNR and CDR2 is FQNEAQ (reference sequence). The DNA of the CDR3 is TGTGCCAGCAGCTTACACTCCTACCCCTACGAGCAGTACTTC. The encoded protein is CASSLHSYPYEQYF. Full variable domain (missing parts from reference TRBV7-9 and TRBJ2-7): DTGVSQNPRHKITKRGQNVTFRCDPISEHNRLYWYRQTLGQGPEFLTYFQNEAQLEKSRLLSDRFSAERPKGSFSTLEIQRTEQGDSAMYLCASSLHSYPYEQYFGPGTRLTVT.

The CDR3 DNA follows: TGTGCCAGCAGCCAAGATTTGGCGGGAGGGCCGGACGAGCAGTACTTC. Translating gives CASSQDLAGGPDEQYF. The chain combines TRBV3-1 (or the pseudogene TRBV3-2) with TRBJ2-7, with 9 positions matching TRBD2. Looked up from germline, CDR1 is LGHDT and CDR2 is YNNKEL (reference sequence). The CDR3 sequence is 16 residues long. V lost 0 bases, J lost 5 bases, and 8 bases stayed unmatched.

This clone appeared a single time. The chain carries TRBV5-1 and TRBJ1-1, with 8 positions matching TRBD1. The germline gives CDR1 SGHRS, CDR2 YFSETQ. V lost 0 bases, J lost 4 bases, and 5 bases stayed unmatched. The CDR3 runs to 15 residues. As DNA, the CDR3 is TGCGCCAGCAGCTTGGACCTTACAGGGGGCACTGAAGCTTTCTTT. This sequence encodes CASSLDLTGGTEAFF. The complete variable domain, with remaining parts taken from reference TRBV5-1 and TRBJ1-1, reads KAGVTQTPRYLIKTRGQQVTLSCSPISGHRSVSWYQQTPGQGLQFLFEYFSETQRNKGNFPGRFSGRQFSNSRSEMNVSTLELGDSALYLCASSLDLTGGTEAFFGQGTRLTVV.

This clone has a handful of counts. J is TRBJ2-7 and V is TRBV7-3; D is possibly TRBD2 (6 bases). The ends were cut back, 6 bases at V and 6 bases at J, with 15 bases in the middle. Germline loops: CDR1 SGHTA, CDR2 FQGTGA. CDR3 length: 13 residues. DNA of the CDR3: TGTGCCAGCAGTATAACCGGAGGGACCGAGCAGTACTTC. This sequence encodes CASSITGGTEQYF.

This chain connects TRBV5-4 to TRBJ2-7; TRBD1 agrees at 8 bases. CDR3 length: 14 residues. Per germline, CDR1 SGHNT and CDR2 YYREEE (reference sequence). J gave up 6 bases and V 4 bases, and 9 bases lay outside the gene matches. CDR3 sequence: CASSPGQGRAEQYF. The DNA for the CDR3 is TGTGCCAGCAGCCCTGGACAGGGTAGGGCCGAGCAGTACTTC.